These T cell receptor beta chains were read from a single sample in a study of naive and memory T cell subsets. TCRdb re-called the UMI-ligation and nested PCR reads with MiXCR, one entry per CDR3 protein. The sample yields about 150,000 distinct CDR3 sequences, 22% seen once. Sequenced material: naive CD4+ T cells from blood. These receptor sequences come from a human donor in good health. Both conserved end residues are part of each CDR3. A D gene is named only where the DNA matches it firmly. Size values are once, few and many counts, or a class for expanded clones, and some rows have none.

TRBV27	.	few	TRBJ1-2	TGTGCCAGCAGTTCCCCCTCCTCCGCGGGAGCTAACTATGGCTACACCTTC	CASSSPSSAGANYGYTF
TRBV7-9	.	few	TRBJ1-6	TGTGCCAGCAGCTTTGGCAGGCCTTCACCCCTCCACTTT	CASSFGRPSPLHF
TRBV5-1	TRBD1	few	TRBJ2-7	TGCGCCAGCAGCCCCACGGGACAGGGGTCCTACGAGCAGTACTTC	CASSPTGQGSYEQYF
TRBV7-2	.	.	TRBJ2-2	TGTGCCAGCAGCTTAGGGGGGAACACCGGGGAGCTGTTTTTT	CASSLGGNTGELFF
TRBV28	.	.	TRBJ2-1	TGTGCCAGCAGTCGGGTCCAAGTCTACAATGAGCAGTTCTTC	CASSRVQVYNEQFF
TRBV6-4	TRBD2	few	TRBJ2-2	TGTGCCAGCAGTGACATGGGTAGCGGGAGAACCGGGGAGCTGTTTTTT	CASSDMGSGRTGELFF
TRBV29-1	.	many	TRBJ2-4	TGCAGCGTTGAAGGCCAGGAGAAAAACATTCAGTACTTC	CSVEGQEKNIQYF
TRBV7-2	TRBD2	few	TRBJ2-1	TGTGCCAGCAGCTTAGGGACTAGCGGGAGCAATGAGCAGTTCTTC	CASSLGTSGSNEQFF
TRBV29-1	.	many	TRBJ2-7	TGCAGCGTTGAATGGGGAGCCTACGAGCAGTACTTC	CSVEWGAYEQYF
TRBV10-1	TRBD1	.	TRBJ2-7	TGCGCCAGCAGTGACTCATGGCGGGACAGGGTAGATGACGAGCAGTACTTC	CASSDSWRDRVDDEQYF
TRBV18	TRBD1	.	TRBJ1-1	TGTGCCAGCTCAACAAAATCAGGGGGTGGAACTGAAGCTTTCTTT	CASSTKSGGGTEAFF
TRBV7-6	TRBD2	many	TRBJ2-1	TGTGCCAGCAGCTTGGGGACTAGCGGGAGCTACAATGAGCAGTTCTTC	CASSLGTSGSYNEQFF
TRBV7-6	.	.	TRBJ1-1	TGTGCCAGCAGCTGGGGAGGACAGCTGTCCACTGAAGCTTTCTTT	CASSWGGQLSTEAFF
TRBV7-6	TRBD2	few	TRBJ2-2	TGTGCCAGCAGCTTAGGGGCAGCGGGAGGCCGTGGCGGGGAGCTGTTTTTT	CASSLGAAGGRGGELFF
TRBV15	TRBD2	few	TRBJ2-1	TGTGCCACCAGCACCCTAGCGGGGAATGAGCAGTTCTTC	CATSTLAGNEQFF
TRBV6-6	.	.	TRBJ1-4	TGTGCCAGCAGTTATTCAGCAACTAATGAAAAACTGTTTTTT	CASSYSATNEKLFF
TRBV29-1	.	many	TRBJ2-7	TGCAGCGTCGCAGCCGGGAGATCCTACGAGCAGTACTTC	CSVAAGRSYEQYF
TRBV10-3	.	.	TRBJ2-1	TGTGCCACCCAGGACTGGGCCAATGAGCAGTTCTTC	CATQDWANEQFF
TRBV20-1	.	few	TRBJ2-3	TGCAGTGCTGTCACTGGCACAGATACGCAGTATTTT	CSAVTGTDTQYF
TRBV29-1	TRBD2	.	TRBJ2-7	TGCAGCGCGACCGGGACTAGCGGTTCTGCCTACGAGCAGTACTTC	CSATGTSGSAYEQYF
TRBV18	.	few	TRBJ1-2	TGTGCCAGCTCACCAGGCAGTAACTATGGCTACACCTTC	CASSPGSNYGYTF
TRBV20-1	TRBD1	few	TRBJ2-2	TGCAGTGCTACCCCGGACAGGGGGGACACCGGGGAGCTGTTTTTT	CSATPDRGDTGELFF
TRBV6-1	.	once	TRBJ2-3	TGTGCCAGCAGTGTTCTCAGGGGGGTACCGACAGATACGCAGTATTTT	CASSVLRGVPTDTQYF
TRBV6-6	TRBD2	.	TRBJ2-7	TGTGCCAGCAGTCAACTAGCGGTCTCCTACGAGCAGTACTTC	CASSQLAVSYEQYF
TRBV6-5	TRBD1	.	TRBJ2-7	TGTGCCAGCAGATACGGGACAGGGAACTACGAGCAGTACTTC	CASRYGTGNYEQYF
TRBV28	.	few	TRBJ2-5	TGTGCCAGCAGTTTATTGCGAGAGACCCAGTACTTC	CASSLLRETQYF
TRBV12-3/TRBV12-4	.	.	TRBJ1-6	TGTGCCAGCAGTAGACCGACAGCCTCCTATAATTCACCCCTCCACTTT	CASSRPTASYNSPLHF
TRBV5-6	.	.	TRBJ2-7	TGTGCCAGCAGCTTATTCTTGGGGGTCGGCTGGGACTACGAGCAGTACTTC	CASSLFLGVGWDYEQYF
TRBV16	.	few	TRBJ1-1	TGTGCCAGCAGCCAATCTAGGACCTCAAGAACTGAAGCTTTCTTT	CASSQSRTSRTEAFF
TRBV29-1	TRBD2	.	TRBJ2-1	TGCAGCGTAGGGACTAGCGGTCTTACCCGTAAGGGGAATGAGCAGTTCTTC	CSVGTSGLTRKGNEQFF
TRBV18	TRBD2	many	TRBJ2-1	TGTGCCAGCTCACCACGGGGACTAGCGGATGGGAATGAGCAGTTCTTC	CASSPRGLADGNEQFF
TRBV3-1	.	.	TRBJ2-5	TGTGCCAGCAGCCAATGGCAACCTCAAGAGACCCAGTACTTC	CASSQWQPQETQYF
TRBV29-1	.	few	TRBJ2-1	TGCAGCGTTTCGTACAATGAGCAGTTCTTC	CSVSYNEQFF
TRBV3-1	.	few	TRBJ2-3	TGTGCCAGCAGCCACCGAGGGGACATCACAGATACGCAGTATTTT	CASSHRGDITDTQYF